One T cell receptor (beta chain) is described in this entry. This sample stems from a study of blood T cell repertoires in COVID-19. As for the study in general: Both acute and convalescent COVID-19 samples were obtained from the United States, Italy and Spain. PBMCs, B-cell-depleted T cells, or T cells were the source of the cDNA or gDNA that made up the material.

V was trimmed by 8 bases and J by 0 bases, leaving 16 bases between them. CDR1 and CDR2 from the germline V gene are MNHEY and SMNVEV (reference sequence). The CDR3 runs to 16 residues. TCRdb's copy holds only in-frame clones and misses some; the assay was immunoSEQ multiplex PCR. The sample lists 250,000 or so clones; about 90% were seen once. This clonotype originated in a man younger than 40 with COVID-19, enrolled during active disease. The J gene is TRBJ1-4, the V gene TRBV27, with D possibly TRBD1 on 5 matching bases. Sequencing was done on a sample of peripheral blood. CDR3 residues: CASPPRGESTNEKLFF. The CDR3 bases are TGTGCCAGCCCTCCCCGGGGGGAATCAACTAATGAAAAACTGTTTTTT.